This T cell receptor beta chain came from a study of cytomegalovirus exposure and HLA in healthy donors. Primers: 60 Vbeta forward and 13 Jbeta reverse. Only in-frame clones appear in the TCRdb table, and some are missing; sequencing was by immunoSEQ multiplex PCR. Its table lists 150,000 or so clones. CDR1 MGHRA and CDR2 YSYEKL come from the germline V gene. With V trimmed by 4 bases and J by 5 bases, 7 bases remained unmatched. The CDR3 contains 16 residues. This clonotype was obtained from a woman aged 45-60 years in good health and CMV-seronegative. The chain couples TRBV4-1 to TRBJ2-7, with 14 positions matching TRBD2. The sample was PBMCs. The CDR3 nucleotides read TGCGCCAGCAGCCCAAAAGGGACTAGCGGGAGTAACGAGCAGTACTTC. Its protein is CASSPKGTSGSNEQYF.